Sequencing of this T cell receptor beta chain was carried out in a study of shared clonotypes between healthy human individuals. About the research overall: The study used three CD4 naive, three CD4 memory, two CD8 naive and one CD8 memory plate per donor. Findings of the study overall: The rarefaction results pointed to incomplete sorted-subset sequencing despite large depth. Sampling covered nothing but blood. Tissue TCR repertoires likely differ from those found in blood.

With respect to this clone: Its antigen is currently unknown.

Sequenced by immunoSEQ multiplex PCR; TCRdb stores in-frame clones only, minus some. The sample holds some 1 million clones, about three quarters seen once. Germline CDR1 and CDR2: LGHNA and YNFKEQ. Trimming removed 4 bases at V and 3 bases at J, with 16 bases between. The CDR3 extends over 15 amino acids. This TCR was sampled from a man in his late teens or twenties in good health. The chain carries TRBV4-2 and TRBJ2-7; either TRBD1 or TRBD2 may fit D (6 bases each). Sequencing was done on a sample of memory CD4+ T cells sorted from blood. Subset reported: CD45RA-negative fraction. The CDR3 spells CASSREMGGDYEQYF. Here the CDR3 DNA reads TGTGCCAGCAGCCGGGAGATGGGGGGCGACTACGAGCAGTACTTC.